This T cell receptor beta chain was found in a study of blood T cell repertoires in COVID-19. About the study: Material from acute and convalescent COVID-19 was sourced from the United States, Italy and Spain. Nucleic acid was either cDNA or gDNA, and it came from T cells, B-cell-depleted T cells, or PBMCs.

V shed 0 bases and J shed 5 bases, with 12 bases lying between them. Looked up from germline, CDR1 is SGDLS and CDR2 is YYNGEE. The CDR3 is 15 residues long. TCRdb keeps only in-frame clones here, not all; method: immunoSEQ multiplex PCR. The sample has some 340,000 clones, 75% to 90% seen once. The sequence came from a woman under 30 with acute or convalescent COVID-19. V gene TRBV9 combines with J gene TRBJ2-1; possibly TRBD1 for D (5 bases). The sequencing input was peripheral blood. CDR3 DNA sequence: TGTGCCAGCAGCGTAGGGGGCCGGTCAGACAATGAGCAGTTCTTC. As protein: CASSVGGRSDNEQFF.